The T cell receptor (beta chain) under discussion was sequenced for a study of T cell repertoires in cytomegalovirus infection. At the level of the study: Public TCR beta signature analysis indicated the presence of both CMV infection and matching HLA type. Overall study results and limits: Using cumulative public TCR beta family frequency, the authors identified those who carried CMV together with the relevant HLA. Within the response measured ex vivo, HLA-C-restricted CMV-specific TCR beta clonotypes were dominant.

V lost 1 base and J lost 0; bases outside the gene matches: 0. The CDR3 sequence is 15 residues long. Germline V CDR1 and CDR2: SGHVS, FQNEAQ. TCRdb reanalysed the reads using MiXCR and keeps one entry per CDR3 protein. The sample includes approximately 250,000 distinct CDR3 sequences, about 12% of them seen just once. This clonotype was recorded at least ten times. Its specificity is unknown. This receptor was identified in a human donor in good health (CMV status not recorded). Some clones in this sample may be carry-over from other donors' samples. This rearrangement joins TRBV7-8 to TRBJ2-3, with 8 bases that match TRBD1. Specimen: PBMCs. The CDR3 nucleotides read TGTGCCAGCAGCTTAGACAGGGGGAGCACAGATACGCAGTATTTT. Translated: CASSLDRGSTDTQYF.